One and the same sample provided the 13 T cell receptor beta chains below, sequenced in a study of blood T cell repertoires in COVID-19. Data came from immunoSEQ multiplex PCR; TCRdb stores just in-frame clones and leaves some out. The sample holds approximately 190,000 clones, roughly 79% seen once. Sequenced: peripheral blood. The receptor set was obtained from a man aged 60 to 69 with active or convalescent COVID-19.

V and J are TRBV7-3 and TRBJ1-1; TRBD1 agrees at 8 bases. The junction had 3 bases not matched to a gene; V was cut back by 5 bases and J by 1 base. Per the germline V gene, CDR1 is SGHTA and CDR2 is FQGTGA. The CDR3 length is 14 residues. CDR3 sequence reads: CASSTGQGNTEAFF. CDR3 nucleotide sequence: TGTGCCAGCAGCACTGGACAGGGGAACACTGAAGCTTTCTTT.

The CDR3 nucleotides read TGTGCCAGCAGCCCCAGCGGGAGGGCCATTGGCACCGGGGAGCTGTTTTTT. Translated: CASSPSGRAIGTGELFF. V and J are TRBV5-6 and TRBJ2-2; TRBD2 aligns across 10 bases. CDR1 is SGHDT, CDR2 YYEEEE, per germline. The CDR3 spans 17 residues. Trimming removed 4 bases from V and 4 bases from J; junction bases left unmatched: 10.

The chain combines TRBV6-5 with TRBJ2-7, with 8 bases fitting TRBD1. This CDR3 is built from 15 residues. V trimming: 0 bases; J trimming: 4 bases; junction bases outside the gene matches: 5. The germline gives CDR1 MNHEY, CDR2 SVGAGI. CDR3 protein: CASSYSRDRFYEQYF. The CDR3 DNA sequence: TGTGCCAGCAGTTACTCGAGGGACAGGTTTTACGAGCAGTACTTC.

The gene calls are TRBV18 and TRBJ2-5, with D maybe TRBD1 (5 bases). V lost 2 bases to trimming and J lost 1 base, with 11 bases between them. The germline V gene encodes CDR1 KGHSH and CDR2 LQKENI. CDR3 size: 15 residues. The DNA for the CDR3 is TGTGCCAGCTCACCATTGTTACAGGCCCAAGAGACCCAGTACTTC. Amino acids: CASSPLLQAQETQYF.

V and J are TRBV3-1 (or the pseudogene TRBV3-2) and TRBJ1-1, with D maybe TRBD1 (5 bases). The CDR3 contains 14 residues. V shed 6 bases and J shed 5 bases, with 16 bases lying between them. The germline gives CDR1 LGHDT, CDR2 YNNKEL (reference sequence). The CDR3: CASSPGWEGTEAFF. In DNA, the CDR3 is TGTGCCAGCAGTCCCGGTTGGGAGGGGACTGAAGCTTTCTTT.

This rearrangement joins TRBV10-3 to TRBJ1-4; 8 positions match TRBD1. With 3 bases clipped from V and 2 bases from J, the junction kept 8 bases outside the gene matches. Germline assignment: CDR1 ENHRY and CDR2 SYGVKD. The CDR3 is made up of 17 amino acids. The CDR3: CAISDGTGYATNEKLFF. Here the CDR3 DNA reads TGTGCCATCAGTGACGGGACAGGATACGCGACTAATGAAAAACTGTTTTTT.

V and J are TRBV9 and TRBJ1-1; D may be TRBD1 (6 bases). Germline V CDR1 and CDR2: SGDLS, YYNGEE. CDR3 size: 15 residues. Trimming removed 2 bases from V and 1 base from J, with 12 bases in between. The CDR3 DNA reads as TGTGCCAGCAGCGTGGGACCCAGGGGGAACACTGAAGCTTTCTTT. Amino acids: CASSVGPRGNTEAFF.

The chain has TRBV5-1 and TRBJ2-5; TRBD1 matches 7 bases. The CDR3 runs 15 residues. Germline CDR1 reads SGHRS; CDR2 reads YFSETQ. J lost 0 bases, V lost 0 bases, and 2 bases had no gene match. The CDR3 loop is CASSLVGGDQETQYF. The CDR3 DNA reads TGCGCCAGCAGCTTGGTAGGGGGCGACCAAGAGACCCAGTACTTC.

The rearrangement joins TRBV5-4 to TRBJ2-3; D gene uncertain. The CDR3 has 14 residues. Trimming stripped 4 bases from V and 1 base from J, with 10 bases between. Looked up from germline, CDR1 is SGHNT and CDR2 is YYREEE (reference sequence). The CDR3 is CASSARGRTDTQYF. The CDR3 DNA reads as TGTGCCAGCAGCGCGCGAGGCCGCACAGATACGCAGTATTTT.

This chain joins TRBV7-3 and TRBJ2-5; TRBD2 might be the D (5 bases). The germline V and J ends were trimmed by 2 bases and 7 bases, with 11 bases remaining between them. The CDR3 is 13 amino acids. In germline, CDR1 is SGHTA, CDR2 FQGTGA. CDR3 protein: CASSLYPRGTQYF. The CDR3 DNA follows: TGTGCCAGCAGCTTATACCCCCGGGGGACCCAGTACTTC.

The chain has TRBV5-4 and TRBJ2-1; D is possibly TRBD2 (6 bases). This CDR3 has 15 amino acids. V was cut by 1 base and J by 4 bases, with 12 bases left in between. Looked up from germline, CDR1 is SGHNT and CDR2 is YYREEE (reference sequence). The CDR3 spells CASSLTRGKYNEQFF. For the CDR3, the DNA is TGTGCCAGCAGCTTGACTCGCGGGAAATACAATGAGCAGTTCTTC.

The rearrangement joins TRBV6-4 to TRBJ2-3; 10 nucleotides line up with TRBD2. CDR1 is MRHNA, CDR2 SNTAGT, per germline. Losses at the gene ends were 4 bases for V and 2 bases for J; bases not matched to a gene: 3. The CDR3 sequence is 15 residues long. The CDR3: CASSASGSHTDTQYF. Written as DNA, the CDR3 is TGTGCCAGCAGTGCTAGCGGGAGTCACACAGATACGCAGTATTTT.

CDR3 loop: CASSAAGTGYEQYF. The CDR3 DNA sequence: TGTGCCAGCAGCGCAGCCGGGACAGGCTACGAGCAGTACTTC. The chain links TRBV7-3 to TRBJ2-7; 8 bases agree with TRBD1. Germline CDR1 is SGHTA and CDR2 is FQGTGA. This CDR3 spans 14 amino acids. The trim removed 5 bases at V and 3 bases at J, leaving 6 bases unmatched.